This TCR beta chain was sequenced during a study of T cells after yellow fever vaccination. This clonotype appeared many times. Its antigen remains unknown. Study-wide findings and caveats: The booster response re-showed most primary clones: around 95% CD4, almost 90% CD8. Abundant bulk-derived clonotypes could contaminate FACS-sorted repertoires.

The V end was cut by 1 base, the J end by 6 bases, with 9 bases between. CDR1 SEHNR and CDR2 FQNEAQ come from the germline V gene (reference sequence). This CDR3 spans 13 amino acids. A universal primer site and UMIs were added as TCR cDNA was made by 5'RACE template switching. TCRdb reanalysed the 5' RACE reads using MiXCR and keeps one entry per CDR3 protein. The sample holds 450,000 to 650,000 distinct CDR3 sequences, about a fifth seen once. Sequenced here: PBMCs, sampled less than 25 days after the first yellow fever vaccination. The source is a young man who received the YFV17D yellow fever vaccine. V usage is TRBV7-9 and J usage is TRBJ1-1; D remains ambiguous. CDR3 protein: CASSLDGGAEAFF. CDR3 DNA sequence: TGTGCCAGCAGCTTAGATGGAGGTGCTGAAGCTTTCTTT.